One T cell receptor beta chain is described in this entry. Its specificity is not known. Generated by immunoSEQ multiplex PCR, the TCRdb table keeps only in-frame clones and is missing some. The table includes about 870,000 clones, 80% to 95% detected once. Selected positively for CCR7 and CD45RO-negative, naive CD8 cells excluded terminally differentiated effector memory CD45RA+ cells. The record originates from a study of shared clonotypes between healthy human individuals. Notes on the study in general: Rarefaction exposed incomplete sorted-subset sequencing despite large depth. Expectations were that clonotype sharing among donors would be affected by sequencing depth.

Germline CDR1 SGHVS, CDR2 FNYEAQ. The CDR3 loop spans 17 amino acids. V was clipped by 5 bases and J by 9 bases, with 26 bases between them. The TCR was taken from a man under 40 in good health. The chain carries TRBV7-6 and TRBJ2-1; possibly TRBD1 or TRBD2 for D (5 bases each). What was sequenced was naive CD8+ T cells sorted from blood. The CDR3, as DNA: TGTGCCAGCAGCCTAAGAGGGACCCAAGCTAGGAATAGTGAGCAGTTCTTC. Amino acid sequence: CASSLRGTQARNSEQFF.